Included here is one T cell receptor (beta chain) sequence, with context. Its cognate antigen is unknown. The sample comes from a study of T cells in Graves' hyperthyroidism and ophthalmopathy. Study-level results: Model output signaled ophthalmopathy a median 6.5 months ahead of onset. Among thyroid clonotypes expanded above 0.001, most also appeared in blood.

Researchers amplified the TCR beta CDR3 regions from RNA transcripts. First-round RT-PCR targeting the TCR CDR3 was performed with the HTBI primer set. TCRdb re-called the multiplex PCR reads through MiXCR, storing one row per CDR3 protein. Of about 690,000 distinct CDR3 sequences in the sample, 17% were seen once. Stability of Graves' hyperthyroidism was defined as absent ophthalmopathy progression within 18 months. Patients aged 18 to 65 had newly diagnosed hyperthyroidism lasting under 2 months. V lost 4 bases, J lost 2 bases, and 13 bases lay in between. The V gene's germline CDR1 is SGHTA and CDR2 FQGNSA. The CDR3 loop spans 15 amino acids.

The sample consisted of blood. This chain joins TRBV7-2 and TRBJ2-3, with D uncertain. This TCR was sampled from a man in his fifties or sixties with Graves' hyperthyroidism. In DNA form, the CDR3 reads TGTGCCAGCAGCTCGACGTACGCTATCACAGATACGCAGTATTTT. As protein: CASSSTYAITDTQYF. Full variable domain (remainder filled in from reference TRBV7-2 and TRBJ2-3): GAGVSQSPSNKVTEKGKDVELRCDPISGHTALYWYRQSLGQGLEFLIYFQGNSAPDKSGLPSDRFSAERTGGSVSTLTIQRTQQEDSAVYLCASSSTYAITDTQYFGPGTRLTVL.